This T cell receptor beta chain was profiled in a study of blood T cell repertoires in COVID-19 (dated by TCRdb to about 2020). Regarding the complete study: The collaborator samples originated in the United States, Italy and Spain and spanned the acute and convalescent phases of COVID-19. The material from the prospective study consisted of cDNA or gDNA derived from T cells, B-cell-depleted T cells, or PBMCs. Subjects who had been exposed to COVID-19, were actively infected with it, or had recovered from it provided the deeply sampled blood TCRbeta repertoires that made up the dataset. A freely available public database, intended as a resource for researchers studying the immune response to SARS-CoV-2, is where the repertoires were released. Samples were obtained from the ongoing ImmuneRACE study (first 160 participants) and from 1,254 subjects provided by 6 global collaborators. Sample metadata almost always included a de-identified subject ID, COVID-19 status, age in years and sex. Where available, HLA class I and class II types were obtained from metadata supplied by the sample provider rather than from assay-based typing.

The research as a whole found: The amount of clinical and demographic metadata varied by source and participant and was provided uncurated.

TCRbeta CDR3 regions were amplified from genomic DNA by means of the immunoSEQ Assay, a bias-controlled multiplex PCR. Per the source publication's procedure: The number of nucleated cells in each sample was estimated from the amplification of reference gene primers within the assay. Sequence reads were collapsed and filtered to measure the absolute abundance of every unique TCRbeta CDR3 rearrangement. Productive Simpson clonality was computed per sample as the square root of Simpson's diversity index over productive rearrangements. TCRdb obtained this table from immuneACCESS and retained in-frame rearrangements with V and J assigned. These tables miss some clones; where compared with another copy, unresolved V genes account for less than half of the shortfall, and the remainder is unexplained. The DNA gave D and trimming, while V, J and clone size come from that table. This sample comprises some 260,000 clones, more than 75% of them detected only once. 0.99% of the sample is in the top ten clones.

A word on this clone: No antigen is known for it. Base qualities are not at hand, and no much larger clone is one base apart.

Samples from volunteer blood donors who had recovered from COVID-19 were contributed by a second Seattle source. Whole blood was collected in K2EDTA tubes by collaborating institutions according to the institutions' own protocols. Collaborator samples were shipped for TCRbeta analysis as frozen whole blood, isolated PBMCs, or DNA extracted from either sample type. The source material was peripheral blood. The TCR originated in a woman aged 40-49 years who had recovered from COVID-19.

The CDR3 in this case is CASSLGARGDSPLHF. The nucleotide sequence reads TGTGCCAGCAGCTTAGGGGCCCGGGGAGATTCACCCCTCCACTTT. Recombination joined TRBV7-9 with TRBJ1-6, with the D gene not confidently named. At the junction V is shortened by 1 base and J by 8 bases, with 12 bases in between. The germline V gene (reference sequence) supplies CDR1 SEHNR and CDR2 FQNEAQ. The CDR3 contains 15 residues, cysteine and phenylalanine counted. CDR3 DNA is the only sequence kept; it has 45 bases, read in frame from the first base.